Following are 21 T cell receptor beta chains from one sample sequenced in a study of blood T cell repertoires in COVID-19. Clones were read by immunoSEQ multiplex PCR, and TCRdb kept only the in-frame ones, dropping some. The sample gives over 80,000 clones, roughly nine tenths of which show up once; 1.8% is in the top ten. The sample taken for sequencing was peripheral blood. The receptors were gathered from a human donor with active COVID-19. The donor label of this sample is uncertain.

The chain carries TRBV7-9 and TRBJ2-4; a possible D gene is TRBD1 (6 bases). V lost 8 bases, J lost 3 bases, and 17 bases lay in between. This CDR3 spans 15 amino acids. Germline loops: CDR1 SEHNR, CDR2 FQNEAQ (reference sequence). In DNA, the CDR3 is TGTGCCAGCTTGGGGACAACCCTAGGCAAAAACATTCAGTACTTC. It yields the protein CASLGTTLGKNIQYF.

The chain joins TRBV9 to TRBJ1-1, with no clear D. This CDR3 has 15 amino acids. Germline CDR1 SGDLS, CDR2 YYNGEE. V was shortened by 4 bases and J by 5 bases, with 18 bases between the two germline ends. CDR3 nucleotides: TGTGCCAGCAGCCTTGGTGGGTGGGGAGGTACTGAAGCTTTCTTT. Protein: CASSLGGWGGTEAFF.

In this sample, this clone turned up once. The chain employs TRBV27 and TRBJ2-1; 8 bases line up with TRBD1. Germline CDR1 MNHEY, CDR2 SMNVEV (reference sequence). The length of the CDR3 is 14 residues. Trimming at V came to 4 bases and at J to 5 bases, leaving 4 bases not matched to a gene. The CDR3 DNA is TGTGCCAGCAGTTCTGGGACAGGCAACAATGAGCAGTTCTTC. It translates to CASSSGTGNNEQFF.

The rearrangement links TRBV28 to TRBJ2-7; 11 bases line up with TRBD2. Trimming at V came to 5 bases and at J to 0 bases, leaving 3 bases not matched to a gene. The CDR3 consists of 15 residues. Germline assignment: CDR1 MDHEN and CDR2 SYDVKM. The CDR3 bases are TGTGCCAGCAGTGCTAGCGGGGGGTTCTCCTACGAGCAGTACTTC. Amino acid sequence: CASSASGGFSYEQYF.

This clone was observed a single time. The V gene is TRBV4-1, the J gene TRBJ1-6; no clear D gene. This CDR3 has 16 amino acids. The ends were cut back, 0 bases at V and 10 bases at J, with 16 bases in the middle. Germline V CDR1 and CDR2: MGHRA, YSYEKL. CDR3 bases: TGCGCCAGCAGCCAAGATTGGACGGGAGTTGCGTCACCCCTCCACTTT. Protein sequence: CASSQDWTGVASPLHF.

J is TRBJ2-1 and V is TRBV7-3; D gene ambiguous. Per germline, CDR1 SGHTA and CDR2 FQGTGA. The CDR3 spans 15 residues. With 5 bases removed from V and 0 bases from J, the gap between germline ends came to 11 bases. CDR3 nucleotides: TGTGCCAGCAGCCGCTCCAGCGACTCCTACAATGAGCAGTTCTTC. Its translation: CASSRSSDSYNEQFF.

This sequence joins TRBV4-2 and TRBJ2-3; 8 bases line up with TRBD2. J lost 2 bases, V lost 4 bases, and 11 bases had no gene match. Germline assignment: CDR1 LGHNA and CDR2 YNFKEQ. The CDR3 has 17 amino acids. This CDR3 is CASSPGPSGGHTDTQYF. In DNA form, the CDR3 reads TGTGCCAGCAGCCCCGGGCCGTCGGGGGGGCACACAGATACGCAGTATTTT.

The chain is built from TRBV29-1 and TRBJ2-1, with D hard to call. CDR3 size: 10 residues. Germline V gives CDR1 SQVTM, CDR2 ANQGSEA. Deletions cut 4 bases from V and 10 bases from J, with 8 bases between. The CDR3 nucleotides are TGCAGCGTTGGCCTGGGCGAGCAGTTCTTC. It is translated as CSVGLGEQFF.

This rearrangement joins TRBV5-1 to TRBJ2-1; 9 nucleotides match TRBD2. CDR3 length: 15 amino acids. V shed 4 bases and J 1 base; nucleotides not matched to a gene: 3. Per germline, CDR1 SGHRS and CDR2 YFSETQ. The CDR3 here is CASSVSGGSYNEQFF. CDR3 DNA sequence: TGCGCCAGCAGCGTTAGCGGGGGATCCTACAATGAGCAGTTCTTC.

The rearrangement uses TRBV11-3 and TRBJ2-5; 11 positions match TRBD1. CDR3 length: 15 residues. The trim removed 0 bases at V and 8 bases at J, leaving 5 bases unmatched. Germline-derived CDR1 and CDR2 are SGHNT and YENEEA. CDR3 region: CASSLETGTGGTQYF. CDR3 DNA: TGTGCCAGCAGCTTAGAAACCGGGACAGGGGGTACCCAGTACTTC. The full variable domain, with the rest looked up from reference TRBV11-3 and TRBJ2-5, is EAGVVQSPRYKIIEKKQPVAFWCNPISGHNTLYWYLQNLGQGPELLIRYENEEAVDDSQLPKDRFSAERLKGVDSTLKIQPAELGDSAVYLCASSLETGTGGTQYFGPGTRLLVL.

V usage is TRBV6-1 and J usage is TRBJ1-4; possible D gene TRBD1, 5 bases. The germline V and J ends were trimmed by 0 bases and 8 bases, with 16 bases remaining between them. The V gene's germline CDR1 is MNHNS and CDR2 SASEGT. The CDR3 sequence is 16 residues long. CDR3 amino acids: CASSEARGAGGEKLFF. As DNA, the CDR3 is TGTGCCAGCAGTGAAGCGAGGGGCGCGGGAGGGGAAAAACTGTTTTTT.

The V and J genes are TRBV7-8 and TRBJ2-1; tentative D call: TRBD1 (6 bases). This CDR3 comprises 16 residues. The germline CDR1 and CDR2 sequences are SGHVS and FQNEAQ. The V end was cut by 5 bases, the J end by 6 bases, with 20 bases between. Here the CDR3 DNA reads TGTGCCAGCAGCCACCCGTGGTCAGGGGCGTTCAATGAGCAGTTCTTC. It translates to CASSHPWSGAFNEQFF.

The chain is built from TRBV19 and TRBJ2-1; TRBD2 matches 8 bases. CDR1 is LNHDA and CDR2 is SQIVND in the germline V gene (reference sequence). This CDR3 comprises 14 residues. Unmatched junction bases numbered 3, after V lost 0 bases and J lost 8 bases. CDR3 residues: CASSIDPTSDEQFF. The CDR3, as DNA: TGTGCCAGTAGTATAGATCCGACTAGCGATGAGCAGTTCTTC.

The chain recombines TRBV3-1 (or the pseudogene TRBV3-2) with TRBJ2-7; TRBD1 is a possible D gene (5 bases). The CDR3 is 13 amino acids. In germline, CDR1 is LGHDT, CDR2 YNNKEL (reference sequence). The V and J ends lost 4 bases and 2 bases respectively, with 9 bases between them. The CDR3 sequence: CASSPQEPYEQYF. The CDR3 DNA reads as TGTGCCAGCAGCCCACAGGAGCCCTACGAGCAGTACTTC.

This clone has only one observation. The V call is TRBV6-5, the J call TRBJ1-5; D gene ambiguous. CDR1 is MNHEY, CDR2 SVGAGI, per germline. The V end was cut by 7 bases, the J end by 0 bases, with 13 bases between. This CDR3 has 15 residues. The CDR3 protein is CASTMRAVSNQPQHF. The CDR3 DNA follows: TGTGCCAGCACCATGAGGGCGGTTAGCAATCAGCCCCAGCATTTT.

V and J are TRBV5-1 and TRBJ2-2, with D possibly matching TRBD1 (6 bases). From germline, CDR1 is SGHRS and CDR2 YFSETQ. The CDR3 sequence is 14 residues long. Trimming cost V 0 bases and J 5 bases, with 8 bases left between them. CDR3 loop: CASSLAQGTGELFF. The CDR3 DNA reads as TGCGCCAGCAGCTTGGCTCAGGGGACCGGGGAGCTGTTTTTT.

The V and J genes are TRBV11-2 and TRBJ2-6; a weak D match, TRBD2 (5 bases). The germline gives CDR1 SGHAT, CDR2 FQNNGV. Trimming pared 0 bases from V and 3 bases from J, leaving 6 bases between. The CDR3 runs to 15 residues. The DNA for the CDR3 is TGTGCCAGCAGCTTAGACGGGAATGGGGCCAACGTCCTGACTTTC. Translation: CASSLDGNGANVLTF. Combining the CDR3 with reference TRBV11-2 and TRBJ2-6 gives the whole variable domain EAGVAQSPRYKIIEKRQSVAFWCNPISGHATLYWYQQILGQGPKLLIQFQNNGVVDDSQLPKDRFSAERLKGVDSTLKIQPAKLEDSAVYLCASSLDGNGANVLTFGAGSRLTVL.

The V and J genes are TRBV7-2 and TRBJ2-1; 8 bases fit TRBD2. The germline V gene has CDR1 SGHTA and CDR2 FQGNSA. The CDR3 length is 17 residues. Trimming took 5 bases from V and 0 from J; bases not matched to a gene: 9. CDR3 nucleotide sequence: TGTGCCAGCAGCAGGCACACAGGGACTAGCTCCTACAATGAGCAGTTCTTC. Translating gives CASSRHTGTSSYNEQFF. Full variable domain (remainder filled in from reference TRBV7-2 and TRBJ2-1): GAGVSQSPSNKVTEKGKDVELRCDPISGHTALYWYRQSLGQGLEFLIYFQGNSAPDKSGLPSDRFSAERTGGSVSTLTIQRTQQEDSAVYLCASSRHTGTSSYNEQFFGPGTRLTVL.

This clone showed up just once. The gene calls are TRBV2 and TRBJ1-3, with D perhaps TRBD1 (5 bases). This CDR3 spans 19 amino acids. Trimming took off 3 bases at V and 0 bases at J, with 21 bases between the two ends. CDR1 and CDR2 from the germline V gene are SNHLY and FYNNEI. The CDR3 coding sequence is TGTGCCAGCAGTGACGGGGGATTTCGGGGAGGAGCCTCTGGAAACACCATATATTTT. Translating it yields CASSDGGFRGGASGNTIYF.

V and J are TRBV7-9 and TRBJ1-6; TRBD1 is a possible D gene (5 bases). The germline V gene encodes CDR1 SEHNR and CDR2 FQNEAQ (reference sequence). Between the trimmed V and J ends, which lost 3 bases and 6 bases, there was a span of 6 bases. The CDR3 extends over 13 amino acids. The CDR3 DNA sequence: TGTGCCAGCAGCTTCCAGGGTAATTCACCCCTCCACTTT. It translates to CASSFQGNSPLHF.

This sequence joins TRBV12-5 and TRBJ1-4, with 12 bases aligning to TRBD1. From germline, CDR1 is LGHNT and CDR2 FRNRAP. CDR3 length: 18 residues. J was trimmed by 3 bases and V by 6 bases; bases with no gene match: 11. This CDR3 reads CASGPGTGGDLSNEKLFF. CDR3 nucleotide sequence: TGTGCTAGTGGGCCCGGGACAGGGGGCGATTTGTCTAATGAAAAACTGTTTTTT.